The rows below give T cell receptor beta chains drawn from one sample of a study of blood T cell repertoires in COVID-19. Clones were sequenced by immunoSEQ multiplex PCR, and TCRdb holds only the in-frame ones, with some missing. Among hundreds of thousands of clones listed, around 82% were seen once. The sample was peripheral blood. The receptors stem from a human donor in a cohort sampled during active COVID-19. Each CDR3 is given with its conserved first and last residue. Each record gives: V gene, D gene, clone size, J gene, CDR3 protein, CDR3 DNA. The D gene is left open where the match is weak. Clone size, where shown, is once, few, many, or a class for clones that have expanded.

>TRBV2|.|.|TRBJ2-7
CASSDGQGFLQYF
TGTGCCAGCAGTGACGGCCAGGGATTTCTGCAGTACTTC
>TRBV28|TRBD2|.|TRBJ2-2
CASSFSLAGGAFPGELFF
TGTGCCAGCAGTTTTTCACTAGCGGGGGGCGCCTTCCCCGGGGAGCTGTTTTTT
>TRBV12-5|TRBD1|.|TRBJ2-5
CASAQGQGWYRETQYF
TGTGCTAGTGCCCAAGGACAGGGGTGGTATCGAGAGACCCAGTACTTC
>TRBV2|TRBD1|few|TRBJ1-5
CASSDAGGAFQPQHF
TGTGCCAGCAGTGATGCAGGGGGCGCTTTTCAGCCCCAGCATTTT
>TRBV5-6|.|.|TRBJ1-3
CASSLVVFRTSSGNTIYF
TGTGCCAGCAGCTTGGTCGTCTTCCGTACGAGCTCTGGAAACACCATATATTTT
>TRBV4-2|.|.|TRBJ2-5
CASSQELSGAQETQYF
TGTGCCAGCAGCCAAGAACTTAGCGGAGCCCAAGAGACCCAGTACTTC
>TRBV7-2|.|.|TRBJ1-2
CASSLDLRGQYGYTF
TGTGCCAGCAGCTTAGACCTCAGGGGCCAGTATGGCTACACCTTC
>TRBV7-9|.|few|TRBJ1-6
CASSLSGPLHF
TGTGCCAGCAGCTTAAGCGGCCCCCTCCACTTT
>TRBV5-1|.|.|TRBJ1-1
CASSYGTITTEAFF
TGCGCCAGCAGTTATGGGACAATAACCACTGAAGCTTTCTTT
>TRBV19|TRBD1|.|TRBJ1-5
CASSTTGAQYSNQPQHF
TGTGCCAGTAGTACCACAGGGGCCCAATATAGCAATCAGCCCCAGCATTTT
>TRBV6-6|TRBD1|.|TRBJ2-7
CASRGTGTASYEQYF
TGTGCCAGCAGGGGAACCGGGACAGCTTCCTACGAGCAGTACTTC
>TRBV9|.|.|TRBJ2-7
CASSVAAAANYEQYF
TGTGCCAGCAGCGTAGCGGCAGCGGCGAACTACGAGCAGTACTTC
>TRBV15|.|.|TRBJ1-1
CATSRDQRVNTEAFF
TGTGCCACCAGCAGAGATCAGCGAGTTAACACTGAAGCTTTCTTT
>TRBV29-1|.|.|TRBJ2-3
CSVEFGSGADTQYF
TGCAGCGTTGAATTCGGCTCCGGGGCAGATACGCAGTATTTT
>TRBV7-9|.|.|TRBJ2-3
CASSLDRDADTQYF
TGTGCCAGCAGCTTAGACAGGGACGCAGATACGCAGTATTTT
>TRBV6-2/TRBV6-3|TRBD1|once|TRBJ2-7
CASSYVSRTGAYEQYF
TGTGCCAGCAGTTACGTGAGTCGGACAGGCGCCTACGAGCAGTACTTC
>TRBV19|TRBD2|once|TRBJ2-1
CASTDLGLSEQFF
TGTGCCAGTACCGACCTGGGACTATCGGAGCAGTTCTTC
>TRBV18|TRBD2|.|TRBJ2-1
CASSPPALAGGYEQFF
TGTGCCAGCTCACCACCGGCACTAGCGGGAGGTTATGAGCAGTTCTTC
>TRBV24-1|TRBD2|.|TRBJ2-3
CATSDPRTSGSSTDTQYF
TGTGCCACCAGTGATCCCCGGACTAGCGGGAGTAGCACAGATACGCAGTATTTT
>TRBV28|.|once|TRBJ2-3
CASSPASLSTDTQYF
TGTGCCAGCAGTCCAGCTAGCCTTAGCACAGATACGCAGTATTTT
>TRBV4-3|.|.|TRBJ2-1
CASSQEARGAYNEQFF
TGCGCCAGCAGCCAAGAGGCGCGGGGAGCCTACAATGAGCAGTTCTTC
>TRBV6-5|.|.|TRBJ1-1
CASRGQRNTEAFF
TGTGCCAGCAGGGGCCAGAGGAACACTGAAGCTTTCTTT
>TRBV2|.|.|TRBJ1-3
CASSTNTRSGNTIYF
TGTGCCAGCAGTACCAACACACGGAGTGGAAACACCATATATTTT
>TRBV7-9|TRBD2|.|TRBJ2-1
CASNPLAGEYNEQFF
TGTGCCAGCAACCCTCTAGCGGGGGAATACAATGAGCAGTTCTTC